The source of this TCR beta chain is a study of shared clonotypes between healthy human individuals. The table came from immunoSEQ multiplex PCR; TCRdb's copy has only in-frame clones and leaves some out. Seen here are roughly 2,300,000 clones, less than 95% observed once, and the top ten hold approximately 0.41%. In regard to this clone: The target antigen is unknown.

Findings and limits, study-wide: In general, naive subsets displayed greater estimated richness than memory subsets did. Non-shared clonotypes had lower generation probabilities than those shared by all four donors.

Germline CDR1 and CDR2: SGHKS and YYEKEE (reference sequence). Trimming removed 1 base at V and 6 bases at J, with 17 bases between. This CDR3 has 16 residues. The clonotype was recovered from a man between 18 and 35 years old in good health. Some clones in this sample may be carry-over from other donors' samples. Sequenced input: naive CD4+ T cells from PBMCs. Regarding subset: CD45RA+ positively selected. The chain couples TRBV5-5 to TRBJ1-5, with D perhaps matching TRBD1 (6 bases). In DNA, the CDR3 is TGTGCCAGCAGCTTGCGGCTACAGGGTTTTCCTCAGCCCCAGCATTTT. Its protein product is CASSLRLQGFPQPQHF.